This is a list of T cell receptor beta chains from one sample in a study of cytomegalovirus exposure and HLA in healthy donors. Only in-frame clones appear in the TCRdb table, and some are missing; sequencing was by immunoSEQ multiplex PCR. The repertoire holds about 130,000 clones, with roughly 82% as singletons. Specimen: PBMCs. The receptors originated from a male donor in good health and CMV-seropositive. The CDR3 runs from the conserved cysteine through the conserved F or W. The D gene is left open where the match is weak. Only part of the rows carry a size: once, few, many, or a class if the clone is expanded.

-	TRBV9	TRBJ2-7	TRBD1	CASSAGTAYEQYF	TGTGCCAGCAGCGCCGGGACAGCCTACGAGCAGTACTTC
-	TRBV4-1	TRBJ2-2	-	CASSQEGTGYTGELFF	TGCGCCAGCAGCCAAGAAGGTACAGGGTACACCGGGGAGCTGTTTTTT
few	TRBV7-6	TRBJ2-1	TRBD2	CASGGRSYNEQFF	TGTGCCAGCGGCGGGAGGTCCTACAATGAGCAGTTCTTC
-	TRBV28	TRBJ2-1	-	CASSFPSSYNEQFF	TGTGCCAGCAGTTTCCCGAGCTCCTACAATGAGCAGTTCTTC
-	TRBV29-1	TRBJ1-1	TRBD1	CSVDTGVSSEAFF	TGCAGCGTTGACACAGGGGTCTCCTCTGAAGCTTTCTTT
-	TRBV19	TRBJ2-1	-	CASSVGIFYNEQFF	TGTGCCAGTAGTGTCGGGATCTTCTACAATGAGCAGTTCTTC
-	TRBV9	TRBJ1-2	-	CASSAQGSPSYGYTF	TGTGCCAGCAGCGCCCAGGGGAGCCCTAGCTATGGCTACACCTTC
once	TRBV11-2	TRBJ2-3	TRBD2	CASSLAGAGVGPDTQYF	TGTGCCAGCAGCTTAGCCGGGGCGGGAGTGGGTCCAGATACGCAGTATTTT
once	TRBV18	TRBJ1-5	-	CASSDQGMSNQPQHF	TGTGCCAGCTCGGATCAGGGAATGAGCAATCAGCCCCAGCATTTT
-	TRBV5-1	TRBJ2-2	TRBD2	CASTLAANTGELFF	TGCGCCAGCACTCTAGCGGCGAACACCGGGGAGCTGTTTTTT
-	TRBV2	TRBJ2-5	-	CASSEWDVAYQETQYF	TGTGCCAGCAGTGAATGGGATGTAGCGTACCAAGAGACCCAGTACTTC
-	TRBV7-9	TRBJ2-7	-	CASSLGWGAYEQYF	TGTGCCAGCAGCTTAGGATGGGGGGCCTACGAGCAGTACTTC
-	TRBV23-1	TRBJ1-1	-	CASSQSKSGRGTEAFF	TGCGCCAGCAGTCAATCGAAAAGTGGGAGGGGTACTGAAGCTTTCTTT
few	TRBV5-1	TRBJ2-1	TRBD2	CASSLSSLAGGRAYNEQFF	TGCGCCAGCAGCTTGAGTTCACTAGCGGGAGGCCGTGCCTACAATGAGCAGTTCTTC
-	TRBV5-3	TRBJ2-1	-	CARSLDRANEQFF	TGTGCCAGAAGTCTGGACAGAGCCAATGAGCAGTTCTTC
-	TRBV7-9	TRBJ1-1	TRBD1	CSSSLAVGTGNTEAFF	TGTTCCAGCAGCTTAGCGGTTGGGACAGGGAACACTGAAGCTTTCTTT
-	TRBV7-9	TRBJ1-2	-	CSSSPGYGYTF	TGTTCCAGCAGCCCGGGCTATGGCTACACCTTC
-	TRBV6-4	TRBJ2-7	TRBD2	CASSDSLSGRWYEQYF	TGTGCCAGCAGTGACTCTCTTAGCGGGAGGTGGTACGAGCAGTACTTC
-	TRBV10-3	TRBJ1-5	TRBD1	CAISDRGADQPQHF	TGTGCCATCAGTGACAGGGGGGCCGACCAGCCCCAGCATTTT
-	TRBV27	TRBJ1-1	-	CASSLLGRTEAFF	TGTGCCAGCAGTTTATTGGGCCGCACTGAAGCTTTCTTT